These 13 T cell receptor beta chains share one sample of origin, sequenced in a study of T cell repertoires in cytomegalovirus infection. Via MiXCR, TCRdb re-called the reads, giving one row per CDR3 protein. The data show 300,000 to 400,000 distinct CDR3 sequences, roughly 29% seen once. Their antigen targets remain unknown. The starting material was cultured PBMCs, obtained from culture after CMV antigen stimulation. The receptors were sampled from a human donor in good health (CMV status not recorded). Some clones in this sample may be carry-over from other donors' samples.

The chain combines TRBV7-9 with TRBJ2-1; 8 bases line up with TRBD1. The CDR3 loop spans 16 amino acids. V lost 5 bases to trimming and J lost 3 bases; unmatched junction nucleotides: 9. CDR1 SEHNR and CDR2 FQNEAQ come from the germline V gene (reference sequence). CDR3 in DNA: TGTGCCAGCAGCCCCCCCGGACAGGGAAACTACAATGAGCAGTTCTTC. Translation: CASSPPGQGNYNEQFF.

The rearrangement uses TRBV7-8 and TRBJ1-3; D ambiguous. The CDR3 is 15 residues long. The V and J ends lost 4 bases and 4 bases respectively, with 14 bases between them. The germline V gene has CDR1 SGHVS and CDR2 FQNEAQ. Written as DNA, the CDR3 is TGTGCCAGCAGCTCGAGACCGGGTGGCGGAAACACCATATATTTT. It encodes CASSSRPGGGNTIYF.

The V and J genes are TRBV7-4 and TRBJ2-1, with TRBD2 identical over 9 bases. Trimming at V came to 9 bases and at J to 2 bases, leaving 14 bases not matched to a gene. From germline, CDR1 is SGHVT and CDR2 SQSDAQ. The CDR3 length is 17 residues. Here the CDR3 DNA reads TGTGCCAGTTGCTGGGCGGGAGGGCCAAACACCTACAATGAGCAGTTCTTC. Translating gives CASCWAGGPNTYNEQFF. The full variable domain, its missing parts supplied by reference TRBV7-4 and TRBJ2-1, is GAGVSQSPRYKVAKRGRDVALRCDSISGHVTLYWYRQTLGQGSEVLTYSQSDAQRDKSGRPSGRFSAERPERSVSTLKIQRTEQGDSAVYLCASCWAGGPNTYNEQFFGPGTRLTVL.

This clonotype showed up many times. This rearrangement joins TRBV7-2 to TRBJ2-3, with a tentative D call TRBD1 (5 bases). V was shortened by 0 bases and J by 5 bases, with 12 bases between the two germline ends. Germline assignment: CDR1 SGHTA and CDR2 FQGNSA. The CDR3 length is 15 residues. The chain's CDR3 is CASSLAKGLRDTQYF. The CDR3 DNA is TGTGCCAGCAGCTTAGCCAAGGGGCTTAGAGATACGCAGTATTTT.

The V call is TRBV2, the J call TRBJ2-3; D call uncertain. V was clipped by 7 bases and J by 6 bases, with 17 bases between them. There are 14 residues in the CDR3. Germline V gives CDR1 SNHLY, CDR2 FYNNEI. CDR3 coding DNA: TGTGCCAGCAAAAAAGAATCATTCCCGGATACGCAGTATTTT. Encoded protein: CASKKESFPDTQYF.

This clonotype was detected ten times or more. V usage is TRBV7-8 and J usage is TRBJ1-6, with D possibly TRBD1 on 5 matching bases. The V end was cut by 1 base, the J end by 7 bases, with 14 bases between. The CDR3 covers 16 residues. The germline V gene has CDR1 SGHVS and CDR2 FQNEAQ. CDR3 amino acids: CASSLVEGPGNSPLHF. CDR3 bases: TGTGCCAGCAGCTTAGTGGAGGGGCCGGGAAATTCACCCCTCCACTTT.

In its sample, this clonotype was seen many times. This sequence joins TRBV7-9 and TRBJ1-5, with 7 bases aligning to TRBD1. Germline lookup yields CDR1 SEHNR and CDR2 FQNEAQ (reference sequence). The J segment lost 2 bases and the V segment lost 5 bases, leaving 3 bases of the junction unmatched. The CDR3 is 14 residues long. The CDR3 bases are TGTGCCAGCAGCCCTGGACAGGGCAATCAGCCCCAGCATTTT. It yields the protein CASSPGQGNQPQHF.

The J gene is TRBJ1-1, the V gene TRBV10-3; tentatively, D is TRBD1 (5 bases). V was trimmed by 9 bases and J by 1 base, leaving 12 bases between them. The germline V gene encodes CDR1 ENHRY and CDR2 SYGVKD. The CDR3 loop spans 13 amino acids. DNA for the CDR3: TGTGCCATAAGGGGCTCGGCGAACACTGAAGCTTTCTTT. This codes for CAIRGSANTEAFF.

The J gene is TRBJ2-2, the V gene TRBV28, with D perhaps being TRBD1 or TRBD2 (5 bases each). Germline loops: CDR1 MDHEN, CDR2 SYDVKM. This CDR3 has 16 amino acids. V was trimmed by 4 bases and J by 0 bases, leaving 12 bases between them. This chain's CDR3 is CASSSTGTANTGELFF. CDR3 bases: TGTGCCAGCAGTTCTACTGGGACGGCGAACACCGGGGAGCTGTTTTTT.

The chain has TRBV5-6 and TRBJ1-4; unclear D gene. The CDR3 runs 14 residues. Trimming removed 5 bases from V and 3 bases from J, with 11 bases in between. Germline loops: CDR1 SGHDT, CDR2 YYEEEE. In DNA, the CDR3 is TGTGCCAGCAGTCCCGGGAACGCTAATGAAAAACTGTTTTTT. Encoded protein: CASSPGNANEKLFF.

This clonotype was found a few times. The CDR3 nucleotides read TGTGCCAGCAGTGGGGCCGAGGACAGGGAAACTGAAGCTTTCTTT. This gives the protein CASSGAEDRETEAFF. This chain uses TRBV2 with TRBJ1-1, with 8 positions matching TRBD1. Germline CDR1 SNHLY, CDR2 FYNNEI. The J segment lost 5 bases and the V segment lost 4 bases, leaving 9 bases of the junction unmatched. The CDR3 is 15 amino acids.

This clonotype was counted at least ten times. The rearrangement joins TRBV6-6 to TRBJ1-5; D call uncertain. The CDR3 is 14 residues long. From germline, CDR1 is MNHNY and CDR2 SVGAGI (reference sequence). V lost 2 bases, J lost 0 bases, and 5 bases lay in between. The CDR3 loop reads CASSYGYSNQPQHF. The CDR3, as DNA: TGTGCCAGCAGTTACGGATATAGCAATCAGCCCCAGCATTTT.

The chain is built from TRBV20-1 and TRBJ1-3; D ambiguous. Germline V CDR1 and CDR2: DFQATT, SNEGSKA (reference sequence). V was cut by 3 bases and J by 0 bases, with 9 bases left in between. This CDR3 region has 14 residues. The CDR3 spells CSASPPYSGNTIYF. CDR3 nucleotides: TGCAGTGCTAGTCCCCCATACTCTGGAAACACCATATATTTT.